The 3 T cell receptor beta chains below come from one sample, sequenced in a study of T cells in Graves' hyperthyroidism and ophthalmopathy. Amplified TCR beta CDR3 regions derived from RNA transcripts. Carried out on the TCR CDR3, a first-round RT-PCR used the HTBI primer set. TCRdb re-analysed the multiplex PCR reads in MiXCR, keeping a single row per CDR3 protein. The profile shows 480,000 or so distinct CDR3 sequences, 46% of them singletons. Sequencing was done on a sample of peripheral blood or thyroid tissue (not recorded which). These receptors were taken from an adult woman with Graves' disease, either hyperthyroidism or ophthalmopathy (not recorded which).

This clonotype has a count of ten or more. The chain joins TRBV3-1 to TRBJ1-1; the D gene is possibly TRBD1 (6 bases). Trimming removed 4 bases at V and 1 base at J, with 10 bases between. This CDR3 has 14 residues. CDR1 is LGHDT, CDR2 YNNKEL, per germline (reference sequence). The CDR3 coding sequence is TGTGCCAGCAGCCGGACACAGGGGAACACTGAAGCTTTCTTT. This sequence encodes CASSRTQGNTEAFF. Full variable domain (missing parts from reference TRBV3-1 and TRBJ1-1): DTAVSQTPKYLVTQMGNDKSIKCEQNLGHDTMYWYKQDSKKFLKIMFSYNNKELIINETVPNRFSPKSPDKAHLNLHINSLELGDSAVYFCASSRTQGNTEAFFGQGTRLTVV.

V gene TRBV24-1 combines with J gene TRBJ2-6, with 8 bases aligning to TRBD1. Unmatched junction bases numbered 13, after V lost 11 bases and J lost 2 bases. Germline-derived CDR1 and CDR2 are KGHDR and SFDVKD. The CDR3 covers 17 residues. CDR3 amino acids: CASREDRAFAGANVLTF. The CDR3, as DNA: TGTGCCAGCAGGGAGGACAGGGCGTTCGCTGGGGCCAACGTCCTGACTTTC.

This rearrangement joins TRBV7-2 to TRBJ2-3, with 13 bases lining up with TRBD2. CDR1 and CDR2 from the germline V gene are SGHTA and FQGNSA. The CDR3 totals 16 residues. The V gene end was trimmed by 5 bases and the J gene end by 6 bases; junction bases not matched to a gene: 8. The CDR3 spells CASSPWTSGSPDTQYF. The CDR3, as DNA: TGTGCCAGCAGCCCTTGGACTAGCGGGAGTCCCGATACGCAGTATTTT.